One and the same sample provided the 20 T cell receptor beta chains below, sequenced in a study of blood T cell repertoires in COVID-19. Profiled with immunoSEQ multiplex PCR; TCRdb holds only in-frame clones, not every one. The top ten hold 15% of the sample, which has approximately 230,000 clones, around four fifths seen once. The sample taken for sequencing was PBMCs or T cells enriched from blood (not recorded which). These receptor sequences come from a middle-aged man who had recovered from COVID-19.

This clone was seen just once. This chain joins TRBV6-5 and TRBJ2-7; 10 nucleotides line up with TRBD1. The CDR3 spans 14 residues. CDR1 and CDR2 from the germline V gene are MNHEY and SVGAGI. Trimming removed 4 bases from V and 7 bases from J; junction bases left unmatched: 7. Written as DNA, the CDR3 is TGTGCCAGCAGTTCCGGGACAGGGGTGGGAGAGCAGTACTTC. Its translation: CASSSGTGVGEQYF.

The V call is TRBV12-3 or TRBV12-4, the J call TRBJ1-1; 9 positions agree with TRBD1. The CDR3 totals 12 residues. V shed 5 bases and J 8 bases; nucleotides not matched to a gene: 3. In DNA, the CDR3 is TGTGCCAGCAGTGCCGGGACAGGGGAAGCTTTCTTT. This gives the protein CASSAGTGEAFF.

V usage is TRBV12-5 and J usage is TRBJ2-2, with D tentatively TRBD2 (6 bases). The V end was cut by 1 base, the J end by 4 bases, with 10 bases between. The germline V gene has CDR1 LGHNT and CDR2 FRNRAP. The CDR3 runs to 15 residues. In nucleotides, the CDR3 is TGTGCTAGTGGTTTGGATATTAGCGGCACCGGGGAGCTGTTTTTT. It translates to CASGLDISGTGELFF.

V usage is TRBV11-2 and J usage is TRBJ1-2; 9 bases are shared with TRBD1. The germline V gene has CDR1 SGHAT and CDR2 FQNNGV. V was clipped by 1 base and J by 5 bases; unmatched bases: 11. CDR3 length equals 17 residues. Here the CDR3 DNA reads TGTGCCAGCAGCTTAGCATTTTCCGGGACAGGGTATTATGGCTACACCTTC. It yields the protein CASSLAFSGTGYYGYTF.

This clone has just a few counts. The chain couples TRBV5-1 to TRBJ1-2; D is uncertain. V was shortened by 2 bases and J by 0 bases, with 8 bases between the two germline ends. Germline CDR1 SGHRS, CDR2 YFSETQ. This CDR3 spans 14 amino acids. CDR3 sequence (DNA): TGCGCCAGCAGCTTCGAGACTCCTAACTATGGCTACACCTTC. It yields the protein CASSFETPNYGYTF. Full variable domain (missing parts from reference TRBV5-1 and TRBJ1-2): KAGVTQTPRYLIKTRGQQVTLSCSPISGHRSVSWYQQTPGQGLQFLFEYFSETQRNKGNFPGRFSGRQFSNSRSEMNVSTLELGDSALYLCASSFETPNYGYTFGSGTRLTVV.

The V call is TRBV2, the J call TRBJ1-2; D uncertain. Trimming pared 7 bases from V and 5 bases from J, leaving 14 bases between. The CDR3 spans 13 residues. CDR1 and CDR2 from the germline V gene are SNHLY and FYNNEI. CDR3 bases: TGTGCCAGCACCATTTTGGGCGGGTATGGCTACACCTTC. Protein product: CASTILGGYGYTF.

A single count supports this clone. The rearrangement uses TRBV28 and TRBJ1-1, with D possibly matching TRBD1 (5 bases). V was pared by 6 bases and J by 1 base, with 15 bases between. The germline V gene has CDR1 MDHEN and CDR2 SYDVKM. CDR3 length: 15 residues. As DNA, the CDR3 is TGTGCCAGCAGCTGGTTCCGACAGCGGAACACTGAAGCTTTCTTT. It codes for CASSWFRQRNTEAFF.

The V and J genes are TRBV28 and TRBJ2-1, with D unclear. V lost 10 bases, J lost 8 bases, and 15 bases lay in between. Germline CDR1 is MDHEN and CDR2 is SYDVKM. This CDR3 region has 12 residues. CDR3 amino acids: CATRESDYEQFF. CDR3 nucleotides: TGTGCCACCAGAGAATCCGACTATGAGCAGTTCTTC.

The chain recombines TRBV5-5 with TRBJ1-1; no clear D. V dropped 0 bases and J dropped 11 bases, with 11 bases sitting between them. Germline CDR1 is SGHKS and CDR2 is YYEKEE (reference sequence). There are 12 residues in the CDR3. The CDR3 loop reads CASSLEEYGAFF. CDR3 sequence (DNA): TGTGCCAGCAGCTTGGAAGAGTACGGGGCTTTCTTT.

The V and J genes are TRBV4-1 and TRBJ1-1; D may be TRBD1 (5 bases). The CDR3 has 16 amino acids. Germline assignment: CDR1 MGHRA and CDR2 YSYEKL. With 0 bases removed from V and 3 bases from J, the gap between germline ends came to 14 bases. CDR3 coding DNA: TGCGCCAGCAGCCAAGAGGATCGGGGGGGAGACACTGAAGCTTTCTTT. Its protein product is CASSQEDRGGDTEAFF.

The V and J genes are TRBV19 and TRBJ1-2; 8 nucleotides match TRBD1. V was pared by 2 bases and J by 5 bases, with 7 bases of the junction left unmatched. The germline CDR1 and CDR2 sequences are LNHDA and SQIVND (reference sequence). The CDR3 has 15 residues. CDR3 nucleotides: TGTGCCAGTAGTATATTGGGGGGACAGGAGTATGGCTACACCTTC. As protein: CASSILGGQEYGYTF.

The chain employs TRBV4-1 and TRBJ1-5; D is unclear. Trimming took off 1 base at V and 4 bases at J, with 11 bases between the two ends. CDR1 MGHRA and CDR2 YSYEKL come from the germline V gene. The CDR3 is made up of 15 amino acids. The CDR3 here is CASSQGGWWNQPQHF. The CDR3, as DNA: TGCGCCAGCAGCCAAGGAGGGTGGTGGAATCAGCCCCAGCATTTT.

In its sample, this clone was seen many times. The chain recombines TRBV2 with TRBJ2-7; 10 bases are shared with TRBD2. The CDR3 totals 15 residues. With 8 bases clipped from V and 1 base from J, the junction kept 8 bases outside the gene matches. CDR1 SNHLY and CDR2 FYNNEI come from the germline V gene. CDR3 sequence reads: CASSKRTSGSYEQYF. For the CDR3, the DNA is TGTGCCAGCTCGAAAAGGACTAGCGGTTCCTACGAGCAGTACTTC. The entire variable domain, with the rest obtained from reference TRBV2 and TRBJ2-7, is as follows: EPEVTQTPSHQVTQMGQEVILRCVPISNHLYFYWYRQILGQKVEFLVSFYNNEISEKSEIFDDQFSVERPDGSNFTLKIRSTKLEDSAMYFCASSKRTSGSYEQYFGPGTRLTVT.

This chain joins TRBV5-1 and TRBJ2-3, with a tentative D call TRBD1 (6 bases). Trimming left V 6 bases short and J 6 bases short, with 17 bases between. Germline CDR1 reads SGHRS; CDR2 reads YFSETQ. This CDR3 contains 14 residues. CDR3 loop: CASKSRDTWDTQYF. The CDR3 DNA follows: TGCGCCAGCAAGTCCAGGGACACGTGGGATACGCAGTATTTT.

This chain joins TRBV19 and TRBJ1-1, with D uncertain. CDR1 is LNHDA, CDR2 SQIVND, per germline (reference sequence). The CDR3 is 14 residues long. Trimming stripped 9 bases from V and 5 bases from J, with 19 bases between. The CDR3 nucleotides are TGTGCCAGCGGCAGGTTATCCCCCCCGACTGAAGCTTTCTTT. Its translation is CASGRLSPPTEAFF. The entire variable domain, with the rest obtained from reference TRBV19 and TRBJ1-1, is as follows: DGGITQSPKYLFRKEGQNVTLSCEQNLNHDAMYWYRQDPGQGLRLIYYSQIVNDFQKGDIAEGYSVSREKKESFPLTVTSAQKNPTAFYLCASGRLSPPTEAFFGQGTRLTVV.

The chain joins TRBV6-5 to TRBJ1-1; the D is unclear. The CDR3 loop spans 15 amino acids. Germline values: CDR1 MNHEY, CDR2 SVGAGI. Trimming took 2 bases from V and 3 from J, leaving 13 bases between them. The CDR3 sequence: CASSYEGKGDTEAFF. The DNA of the CDR3 is TGTGCCAGCAGTTACGAGGGAAAGGGTGACACTGAAGCTTTCTTT.

Concerning this clone itself: Within the sample, other DNA sequences also encode this same CDR3. The chain joins TRBV11-3 to TRBJ2-2; 12 bases are a match to TRBD2. Per the germline V gene, CDR1 is SGHNT and CDR2 is YENEEA. The CDR3 covers 16 residues. The junction had 4 bases not matched to a gene; V was cut back by 3 bases and J by 5 bases. CDR3: CASSLEGTSGTGELFF. DNA for the CDR3: TGTGCCAGCAGCTTGGAGGGGACTAGCGGGACCGGGGAGCTGTTTTTT. Full variable domain (rest looked up from reference TRBV11-3 and TRBJ2-2): EAGVVQSPRYKIIEKKQPVAFWCNPISGHNTLYWYLQNLGQGPELLIRYENEEAVDDSQLPKDRFSAERLKGVDSTLKIQPAELGDSAVYLCASSLEGTSGTGELFFGEGSRLTVL.

This clone has just one count. V and J are TRBV5-3 and TRBJ2-7; 7 nucleotides agree with TRBD1. TRBV5-3 is placed among ORFs of uncertain function. The CDR3 runs to 14 residues. Trimming at V came to 4 bases and at J to 3 bases, leaving 7 bases not matched to a gene. DNA of the CDR3: TGTGCCAGAAGCCAACCGGGACAGTTCTACGAGCAGTACTTC. This sequence encodes CARSQPGQFYEQYF.

This rearrangement joins TRBV18 to TRBJ2-1; TRBD2 might be the D (6 bases). V lost 4 bases, J lost 2 bases, and 9 bases lay in between. Germline V CDR1 and CDR2: KGHSH, LQKENI. The CDR3 has 14 amino acids. As DNA, the CDR3 is TGTGCCAGCTCACTCGGGGGAACCTACAATGAGCAGTTCTTC. Translation gives CASSLGGTYNEQFF.

The table lists this clone with a few counts. This sequence joins TRBV7-9 and TRBJ2-5; TRBD2 might be the D (5 bases). The V end lost 4 bases, the J end lost 4 bases, and 13 bases lay between the germline ends. The V gene's germline CDR1 is SEHNR and CDR2 FQNEAQ (reference sequence). The CDR3 is made up of 14 amino acids. In DNA form, the CDR3 reads TGTGCCAGCAGCTACCGTCCCGAGGGAGAGACCCAGTACTTC. Protein product: CASSYRPEGETQYF.